This is a list of T cell receptor beta chains from one sample in a study of early T cells in non-severe SARS-CoV-2 infection. Each CDR3 protein gets one entry after TCRdb re-called the 5' RACE reads with MiXCR. The sample holds fewer than 70,000 distinct CDR3 sequences, 10% to 15% seen once. The sequenced sample was whole blood. These receptors all stem from an adult who was a healthcare worker with PCR-confirmed SARS-CoV-2 infection or an uninfected control (not recorded which). Each CDR3 is given with its conserved first and last residue. D genes are given only for firm matches. For some rows the clone size is stated as once, few or many, or as a class when expanded; others skip it.

V	D	size	J	DNA	CDR3
TRBV7-3	-	many	TRBJ2-4	TGTGCCAGCAGCCCTGGACCATCATGGGGCATTCAGTACTTC	CASSPGPSWGIQYF
TRBV14	TRBD2	few	TRBJ2-1	TGTGCCAGCAGCCAAGAGGGACTAGCGGGAGGGCTCTACAATGAGCAGTTCTTC	CASSQEGLAGGLYNEQFF
TRBV6-5	-	-	TRBJ2-1	TGTGCCAGCAGTTACTCGGGCCAGGGGATTAATGAGCAGTTCTTC	CASSYSGQGINEQFF
TRBV12-3/TRBV12-4	-	many	TRBJ2-3	TGTGCCAGCAGTTTATCCCGGCCCGGGGTCACAGATACGCAGTATTTT	CASSLSRPGVTDTQYF
TRBV3-1	-	-	TRBJ2-5	TGTGTCAGCAGCTACCACGGAACGGAGGAGACCCAGTACTTC	CVSSYHGTEETQYF
TRBV30	-	-	TRBJ2-7	TGTGCCTGGAGTTCCCTAGGGGGTGAGCAGTACTTC	CAWSSLGGEQYF
TRBV5-1	-	many	TRBJ2-5	TGCGCCAGCAGCTTGTCGGGGCCCCAAGAGACCCAGTACTTC	CASSLSGPQETQYF
TRBV18	-	many	TRBJ1-1	TGTGCCAGCTCACCGTCTCTCATTGGGGGCACTGAAGCTTTCTTT	CASSPSLIGGTEAFF
TRBV9	-	many	TRBJ2-2	TGTGCCAGCAGTAACACCGCGAACACCGGGGAGCTGTTTTTT	CASSNTANTGELFF
TRBV29-1	TRBD2	many	TRBJ2-7	TGCAGCGTCGTGGGGGGGGACTCCTACGAGCAGTACTTC	CSVVGGDSYEQYF
TRBV2	TRBD1	many	TRBJ2-7	TGTGCCAGCAGTGAAGCGATCGGGGGACAGGGGGCCTACGAGCAGTACTTC	CASSEAIGGQGAYEQYF
TRBV11-2	-	few	TRBJ1-1	TGTGCCAGCAGCTTATTTTACGGACGGGCGAACACTGAAGCTTTCTTT	CASSLFYGRANTEAFF
TRBV6-6	-	-	TRBJ1-4	TGTGCCAGCAGCCCACAGATGGCAGATAATAATGAAAAACTGTTTTTT	CASSPQMADNNEKLFF
TRBV10-2	-	many	TRBJ2-2	TGCGCCAGCAGTCGAGCGGGGAACACCGGGGAGCTGTTTTTT	CASSRAGNTGELFF
TRBV6-1	TRBD2	few	TRBJ2-3	TGTGCCAGCAGTGCTTTAGCGGGAGGGGTCCCAGATACGCAGTATTTT	CASSALAGGVPDTQYF
TRBV5-1	TRBD1	many	TRBJ1-4	TGCGCCAGCAGCTTGGAGGGGGCCTATAATGAAAAACTGTTTTTT	CASSLEGAYNEKLFF